Below, 2 T cell receptor beta chains from the same sample are listed, as sequenced in a study of blood T cell repertoires in COVID-19. Libraries were prepared by immunoSEQ multiplex PCR; TCRdb keeps only in-frame clonotypes and omits some of them. The table lists some 300,000 clones, about 90% of them singletons, with roughly 2.9% in the top ten. Sequencing was performed on PBMCs or T cells enriched from blood (not recorded which). The receptors derive from a woman aged 50 to 60 who had been exposed to COVID-19.

The rearrangement uses TRBV7-2 and TRBJ1-6; a weak D match, TRBD1 (6 bases). The germline gives CDR1 SGHTA, CDR2 FQGNSA. This CDR3 region has 17 residues. Between the trimmed V and J ends, which lost 1 base and 4 bases, there was a span of 14 bases. The CDR3 protein is CASSLEIQGRYNSPLHF. Here the CDR3 DNA reads TGTGCCAGCAGCTTAGAGATACAGGGCCGTTATAATTCACCCCTCCACTTT.

V gene TRBV6-5 combines with J gene TRBJ1-5, with D possibly being TRBD1 (5 bases). Germline V lookup: CDR1 MNHEY, CDR2 SVGAGI. Trimming took off 4 bases at V and 1 base at J, with 14 bases between the two ends. This CDR3 region has 16 residues. The CDR3 nucleotides read TGTGCCAGCAGTTTCAGTGGGGGGAGAAGCAATCAGCCCCAGCATTTT. Its translation: CASSFSGGRSNQPQHF.